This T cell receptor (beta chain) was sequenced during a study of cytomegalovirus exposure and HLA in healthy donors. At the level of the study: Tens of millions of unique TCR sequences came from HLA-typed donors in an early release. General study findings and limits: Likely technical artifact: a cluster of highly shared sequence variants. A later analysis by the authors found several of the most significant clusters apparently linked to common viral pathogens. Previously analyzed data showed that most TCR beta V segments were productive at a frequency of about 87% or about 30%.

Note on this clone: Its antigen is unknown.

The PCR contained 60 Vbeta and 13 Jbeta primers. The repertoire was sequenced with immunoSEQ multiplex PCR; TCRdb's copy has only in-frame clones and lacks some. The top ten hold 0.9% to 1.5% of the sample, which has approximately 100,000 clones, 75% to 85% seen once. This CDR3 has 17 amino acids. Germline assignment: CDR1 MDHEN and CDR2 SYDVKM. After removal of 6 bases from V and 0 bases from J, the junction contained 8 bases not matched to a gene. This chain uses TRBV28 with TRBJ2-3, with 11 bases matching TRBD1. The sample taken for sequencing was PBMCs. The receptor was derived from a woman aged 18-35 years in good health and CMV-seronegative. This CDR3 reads CASRMGTGGSSTDTQYF. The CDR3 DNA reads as TGTGCCAGCAGAATGGGGACAGGGGGTTCTAGCACAGATACGCAGTATTTT. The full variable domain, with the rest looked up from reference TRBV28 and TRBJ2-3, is DVKVTQSSRYLVKRTGEKVFLECVQDMDHENMFWYRQDPGLGLRLIYFSYDVKMKEKGDIPEGYSVSREKKERFSLILESASTNQTSMYLCASRMGTGGSSTDTQYFGPGTRLTVL.